Below are 11 T cell receptor beta chains sequenced from a single sample in a study of early T cells in non-severe SARS-CoV-2 infection. TCRdb ran MiXCR on the 5' RACE reads and lists one entry per CDR3 protein. The repertoire holds 55,000 to 85,000 distinct CDR3 sequences, roughly an eighth seen once, with roughly 13% in the top ten. Sequenced material: whole blood. The source is an adult who was a healthcare worker with PCR-confirmed SARS-CoV-2 infection or an uninfected control (not recorded which).

This clonotype was detected only a few times. This chain links TRBV18 with TRBJ1-6; tentative D call: TRBD1 (5 bases). V gave up 0 bases and J gave up 7 bases, with 10 bases separating them. CDR1 and CDR2 (germline): KGHSH, LQKENI. The CDR3 extends over 15 amino acids. The CDR3 sequence: CASSPPAGRNSPLHF. In DNA, the CDR3 is TGTGCCAGCTCACCACCGGCAGGGAGGAATTCACCCCTCCACTTT.

There are a few counts of this clonotype. The chain uses TRBV20-1 and TRBJ2-1; 10 nucleotides line up with TRBD1. The CDR3 covers 15 residues. Germline V gives CDR1 DFQATT, CDR2 SNEGSKA (reference sequence). V was pared by 5 bases and J by 1 base, with 5 bases of the junction left unmatched. This CDR3 is CSAELDRGSYNEQFF. The CDR3 nucleotides read TGCAGTGCTGAACTGGACAGGGGGTCCTACAATGAGCAGTTCTTC.

The chain is built from TRBV12-3 or TRBV12-4 and TRBJ1-6, with a tentative D call TRBD1 (5 bases). The V gene lost 5 bases and the J gene lost 7 bases, with 15 bases spanning the gap. CDR3 length: 15 residues. This CDR3 reads CASSNRDLRNSPLHF. The CDR3 DNA sequence: TGTGCCAGCAGTAACCGGGACCTAAGGAATTCACCCCTCCACTTT.

This chain links TRBV6-2 or TRBV6-3 with TRBJ2-2; D gene ambiguous. V dropped 7 bases and J dropped 6 bases, with 9 bases sitting between them. Germline CDR1 reads MNHEY; CDR2 reads SVGEGT. This CDR3 spans 12 amino acids. The CDR3 DNA is TGTGCCAGCACCCCCCCGCCCGGGGAGCTGTTTTTT. Residues: CASTPPPGELFF.

This clonotype turned up a few times. This sequence joins TRBV19 and TRBJ1-5; the D is unclear. This CDR3 is built from 14 residues. Per the germline V gene, CDR1 is LNHDA and CDR2 is SQIVND (reference sequence). V was shortened by 6 bases and J by 2 bases, with 11 bases between the two germline ends. CDR3 in amino acids: CASRGLDGNQPQHF. As DNA, the CDR3 is TGTGCCAGTAGGGGGTTGGATGGCAATCAGCCCCAGCATTTT.

This clonotype occurred many times. This chain uses TRBV29-1 with TRBJ2-7; no reliable D call. V gave up 3 bases and J gave up 0 bases, with 9 bases separating them. The V gene's germline CDR1 is SQVTM and CDR2 ANQGSEA. The CDR3 contains 13 residues. This chain's CDR3 is CSVESVSSYEQYF. CDR3 nucleotide sequence: TGCAGCGTTGAGTCGGTCAGCTCCTACGAGCAGTACTTC.

This clonotype was counted many times. This chain joins TRBV27 and TRBJ1-1; 8 bases match TRBD1. This CDR3 is built from 17 residues. The V gene end was trimmed by 7 bases and the J gene end by 0 bases; junction bases not matched to a gene: 13. Germline CDR1 and CDR2: MNHEY and SMNVEV (reference sequence). The CDR3 here is CASNSIWTGFVNTEAFF. CDR3 DNA sequence: TGTGCCAGCAATTCAATATGGACAGGGTTCGTGAACACTGAAGCTTTCTTT.

The chain links TRBV28 to TRBJ2-5; 7 nucleotides line up with TRBD2. V lost 7 bases, J lost 3 bases, and 5 bases stayed unmatched. This CDR3 spans 13 amino acids. Per germline, CDR1 MDHEN and CDR2 SYDVKM. This CDR3 reads CASTRSGEETQYF. DNA of the CDR3: TGTGCCAGCACGCGGAGCGGGGAAGAGACCCAGTACTTC.

This clonotype was counted many times. CDR3 protein: CASSSRPLGEKLFF. Written as DNA, the CDR3 is TGTGCCAGCAGCTCTCGCCCCTTGGGGGAAAAACTGTTTTTT. The chain couples TRBV5-5 to TRBJ1-4; D not certain. With 3 bases removed from V and 8 bases from J, the gap between germline ends came to 14 bases. The length of the CDR3 is 14 residues. The germline V gene has CDR1 SGHKS and CDR2 YYEKEE (reference sequence).

This clonotype was seen ten or more times. The rearrangement links TRBV7-9 to TRBJ2-3; 10 bases line up with TRBD2. The CDR3 is 15 amino acids. Unmatched junction bases numbered 2, after V lost 3 bases and J lost 2 bases. In germline, CDR1 is SEHNR, CDR2 FQNEAQ (reference sequence). This CDR3 is CASSFSGGATDTQYF. The CDR3 nucleotides read TGTGCCAGCAGCTTCAGCGGGGGGGCCACAGATACGCAGTATTTT.

Ten or more counts support this clonotype. This chain joins TRBV7-9 and TRBJ2-7; D ambiguous. CDR1 and CDR2 (germline): SEHNR, FQNEAQ (reference sequence). V was shortened by 5 bases and J by 2 bases, with 16 bases between the two germline ends. The CDR3 is 15 amino acids. DNA for the CDR3: TGTGCCAGCAGCCAACCCACAGACGGAGCCTACGAGCAGTACTTC. Protein sequence: CASSQPTDGAYEQYF.